The 30 T cell receptor beta chains presented below share a single source sample, sequenced in a study of blood T cells in healthy people across ages. Using a J-beta primer mix together with a sample-barcoded 5' primer, a second PCR was run for about 6 to 11 cycles. TCRdb reprocessed the 5' RACE reads via MiXCR and lists one record per CDR3 protein. The sample has some 1.4 million distinct CDR3 sequences; 42% are singletons. Sequencing used blood. The receptors come from a young woman in good health.

In this sample, this clonotype turned up a few times. The rearrangement links TRBV7-9 to TRBJ1-4, with D possibly matching TRBD1 (6 bases). The CDR3 length is 15 residues. Per germline, CDR1 SEHNR and CDR2 FQNEAQ (reference sequence). V was cut by 5 bases and J by 4 bases, with 14 bases left in between. CDR3 region: CASSATPGHNEKLFF. In DNA form, the CDR3 reads TGTGCCAGCAGCGCTACCCCGGGACATAATGAAAAACTGTTTTTT. The variable domain in full, completed from reference TRBV7-9 and TRBJ1-4, reads DTGVSQNPRHKITKRGQNVTFRCDPISEHNRLYWYRQTLGQGPEFLTYFQNEAQLEKSRLLSDRFSAERPKGSFSTLEIQRTEQGDSAMYLCASSATPGHNEKLFFGSGTQLSVL.

The chain carries TRBV5-1 and TRBJ1-3, with TRBD1 matching 8 bases. The germline V gene encodes CDR1 SGHRS and CDR2 YFSETQ. There are 16 residues in the CDR3. J lost 0 bases, V lost 4 bases, and 6 bases had no gene match. The CDR3 spells CASSPRGPDSGNTIYF. The CDR3 DNA reads as TGCGCCAGCAGCCCCAGGGGGCCCGACTCTGGAAACACCATATATTTT.

The chain uses TRBV7-9 and TRBJ2-7; D is unresolved. CDR3 length: 13 residues. Per the germline V gene, CDR1 is SEHNR and CDR2 is FQNEAQ (reference sequence). Trimming shortened V by 5 bases and J by 3 bases, and 11 bases separated the two germline ends. CDR3: CASSVVGNYEQYF. The CDR3 bases are TGTGCCAGCAGCGTAGTCGGTAACTACGAGCAGTACTTC.

The chain is built from TRBV4-1 and TRBJ2-7; D may be TRBD1 (6 bases). V was shortened by 1 base and J by 3 bases, with 10 bases between the two germline ends. Germline V gene sequence: CDR1 MGHRA, CDR2 YSYEKL. The CDR3 covers 14 residues. The CDR3, as DNA: TGCGCCAGCAGCCAAGTGACAGGTAACTACGAGCAGTACTTC. Amino acids: CASSQVTGNYEQYF.

This rearrangement joins TRBV29-1 to TRBJ2-1; maybe TRBD2 (6 bases). Trimming took off 3 bases at V and 3 bases at J, with 18 bases between the two ends. The CDR3 is made up of 16 amino acids. CDR1 is SQVTM and CDR2 is ANQGSEA in the germline V gene. CDR3 amino acids: CSVESAGHSGYNEQFF. CDR3 bases: TGCAGCGTTGAGTCCGCGGGGCATTCGGGCTACAATGAGCAGTTCTTC.

The chain is built from TRBV12-3 or TRBV12-4 and TRBJ2-7, with 9 bases aligning to TRBD2. V dropped 5 bases and J dropped 2; count of bases not matched to a gene: 7. The CDR3 has 15 amino acids. The CDR3, as DNA: TGTGCCAGCAGTCCCCGGACTAGCGTCGCCTACGAGCAGTACTTC. It specifies CASSPRTSVAYEQYF.

This clonotype has only a few counts. The chain recombines TRBV12-3 or TRBV12-4 with TRBJ1-1; D is perhaps TRBD1 (6 bases). The CDR3 has 13 residues. V gave up 7 bases and J gave up 4 bases, with 13 bases separating them. The CDR3 DNA is TGTGCCAGCATCAGGGGCGATGGCACTGAAGCTTTCTTT. Translated: CASIRGDGTEAFF.

The genes are TRBV11-2 and TRBJ2-7, with TRBD2 identical over 9 bases. Germline V gene lookup returns CDR1 SGHAT and CDR2 FQNNGV. Trimming removed 0 bases from V and 2 bases from J; junction bases left unmatched: 17. The CDR3 is 20 residues long. The CDR3 loop reads CASSLDRRLAGAFSTYEQYF. Here the CDR3 DNA reads TGTGCCAGCAGCTTAGATAGGAGGTTAGCGGGGGCCTTCTCCACCTACGAGCAGTACTTC.

This rearrangement joins TRBV12-3 or TRBV12-4 to TRBJ2-7, with D possibly matching TRBD1 (8 bases). Between the trimmed V and J ends, which lost 8 bases and 5 bases, there was a span of 25 bases. The CDR3 length is 16 residues. CDR3 nucleotides: TGTGCCAGCGGCCCTAGGGCGGGGGACAGGTCTCACGAGCAGTACTTC. It is translated as CASGPRAGDRSHEQYF.

The rearrangement links TRBV2 to TRBJ2-5; no definite D call. The CDR3 extends over 16 amino acids. Germline V CDR1 and CDR2: SNHLY, FYNNEI. Between the trimmed V and J ends, which lost 6 bases and 11 bases, there was a span of 28 bases. The CDR3: CASRPGRQPLGYEQYF. The CDR3 DNA reads as TGTGCCAGCAGGCCAGGCCGGCAGCCTCTTGGGTATGAGCAGTACTTC.

V usage is TRBV25-1 and J usage is TRBJ2-1, with D unresolved. V was cut by 6 bases and J by 10 bases, with 10 bases left in between. Germline V gene data show CDR1 as MGHDK and CDR2 as SYGVNS. This CDR3 contains 11 residues. The CDR3: CASRGSDEQFF. The CDR3 DNA is TGTGCCAGCAGGGGGTCCGACGAGCAGTTCTTC.

This clonotype has a handful of counts. The CDR3 DNA reads TGTGCCAGCAGCCCCCAAAGGCTAACCTCTGGGGCCAACGTCCTGACTTTC. Protein sequence: CASSPQRLTSGANVLTF. The chain uses TRBV7-9 and TRBJ2-6; no clear D gene. Germline V gene data show CDR1 as SEHNR and CDR2 as FQNEAQ (reference sequence). The CDR3 runs to 17 residues. The germline V and J ends were trimmed by 5 bases and 0 bases, with 14 bases remaining between them.

With respect to this clonotype: The junction departs from the called germline gene at one end, perhaps through a read error. The chain couples TRBV7-2 to TRBJ2-2, with 10 bases identical to TRBD2. Germline V gene data show CDR1 as SGHTA and CDR2 as FQGNSA. CDR3 length: 15 residues. The CDR3 loop reads CASSHPTSGNRELFF. In nucleotides, the CDR3 is TGTGCCAGCAGCCATCCAACTAGCGGGAATCGGGAACTGTTTTTT. The variable domain in full, completed from reference TRBV7-2 and TRBJ2-2, reads GAGVSQSPSNKVTEKGKDVELRCDPISGHTALYWYRQSLGQGLEFLIYFQGNSAPDKSGLPSDRFSAERTGGSVSTLTIQRTQQEDSAVYLCASSHPTSGNRELFFGEGSRLTVL.

This clonotype was seen only a few times. The chain uses TRBV20-1 and TRBJ2-5; 7 bases are a match to TRBD2. Germline CDR1 DFQATT, CDR2 SNEGSKA (reference sequence). CDR3 length: 14 residues. V was pared by 1 base and J by 3 bases, with 5 bases of the junction left unmatched. The CDR3 loop is CSARGGRPKETQYF. Here the CDR3 DNA reads TGCAGTGCTAGAGGCGGGAGACCGAAAGAGACCCAGTACTTC.

This rearrangement joins TRBV7-2 to TRBJ1-2, with unresolved D. Trimming shortened V by 6 bases and J by 4 bases, and 12 bases separated the two germline ends. This CDR3 is built from 13 residues. Germline CDR1 is SGHTA and CDR2 is FQGNSA. The chain's CDR3 is CASRLFTFYGYTF. For the CDR3, the DNA is TGTGCCAGCAGACTTTTTACCTTCTATGGCTACACCTTC. Drawing the rest from reference TRBV7-2 and TRBJ1-2, the complete variable domain is GAGVSQSPSNKVTEKGKDVELRCDPISGHTALYWYRQSLGQGLEFLIYFQGNSAPDKSGLPSDRFSAERTGGSVSTLTIQRTQQEDSAVYLCASRLFTFYGYTFGSGTRLTVV.

As DNA, the CDR3 is TGTGCCAGCAGCTTATCCCTAGCTAATGAAAAACTGTTTTTT. Translated, it gives CASSLSLANEKLFF. The J gene is TRBJ1-4, the V gene TRBV9; D unresolved. CDR1 is SGDLS and CDR2 is YYNGEE in the germline V gene. Trimming removed 4 bases from V and 3 bases from J, with 10 bases in between. The CDR3 loop spans 14 amino acids. Variable domain in full (rest from reference TRBV9 and TRBJ1-4): DSGVTQTPKHLITATGQRVTLRCSPRSGDLSVYWYQQSLDQGLQFLIQYYNGEERAKGNILERFSAQQFPDLHSELNLSSLELGDSALYFCASSLSLANEKLFFGSGTQLSVL.

This clonotype was picked up a small number of times. The chain combines TRBV10-3 with TRBJ2-5; D uncertain. V dropped 0 bases and J dropped 1 base, with 9 bases sitting between them. The CDR3 sequence is 15 residues long. Germline V CDR1 and CDR2: ENHRY, SYGVKD. The CDR3 nucleotides read TGTGCCATCAGTGAGTCGGGCCAACTCCAAGAGACCCAGTACTTC. This gives the protein CAISESGQLQETQYF.

V gene TRBV5-1 combines with J gene TRBJ2-5; D possibly corresponds to TRBD1 (6 bases). CDR3 length: 13 residues. The V gene's germline CDR1 is SGHRS and CDR2 YFSETQ. Trimming removed 5 bases at V and 5 bases at J, with 13 bases between. The CDR3 is CASSGYREETQYF. CDR3 DNA: TGCGCCAGCAGTGGGTACAGGGAGGAGACCCAGTACTTC.

This clonotype occurred a few times. The V gene is TRBV6-5, the J gene TRBJ1-2; D is ambiguous. The germline V gene has CDR1 MNHEY and CDR2 SVGAGI. Trimming stripped 6 bases from V and 2 bases from J, with 10 bases between. This CDR3 is built from 13 residues. Here the CDR3 reads CASSPVTNYGYTF. Here the CDR3 DNA reads TGTGCCAGCAGCCCCGTGACAAACTATGGCTACACCTTC.

The rearrangement uses TRBV4-2 and TRBJ2-1; TRBD1 might be the D (5 bases). This CDR3 contains 16 residues. Germline V gene lookup returns CDR1 LGHNA and CDR2 YNFKEQ. The germline V and J ends were trimmed by 1 base and 2 bases, with 12 bases remaining between them. The CDR3: CASSQGVQGTYNEQFF. The CDR3 DNA follows: TGTGCCAGCAGCCAAGGAGTCCAGGGAACCTACAATGAGCAGTTCTTC.

This clonotype was found a few times. The chain couples TRBV10-3 to TRBJ2-4; tentatively, D is TRBD2 (6 bases). The germline V gene has CDR1 ENHRY and CDR2 SYGVKD. CDR3 length: 15 residues. V was shortened by 1 base and J by 9 bases, with 16 bases between the two germline ends. DNA for the CDR3: TGTGCCATCAGTGAGTTGGAGGGAGGTACGGGCATTCAGTACTTC. Translating it yields CAISELEGGTGIQYF.

The chain combines TRBV6-1 with TRBJ1-1; perhaps TRBD1 as D (5 bases). There are 13 residues in the CDR3. Trimming took off 4 bases at V and 5 bases at J, with 11 bases between the two ends. Per germline, CDR1 MNHNS and CDR2 SASEGT. CDR3 nucleotides: TGTGCCAGCAGTGGTGTGGGGACGACTGAAGCTTTCTTT. The encoded protein is CASSGVGTTEAFF.

The rearrangement links TRBV20-1 to TRBJ2-2; a possible D gene is TRBD2 (5 bases). Germline assignment: CDR1 DFQATT and CDR2 SNEGSKA (reference sequence). This CDR3 is built from 16 residues. Trimming shortened V by 0 bases and J by 2 bases, and 13 bases separated the two germline ends. The CDR3: CSARDRGRVNTGELFF. DNA of the CDR3: TGCAGTGCTAGAGATCGCGGGCGGGTAAACACCGGGGAGCTGTTTTTT.

The chain links TRBV12-3 or TRBV12-4 to TRBJ1-2; 7 nucleotides align to TRBD1. The CDR3 has 12 amino acids. V trimming: 5 bases; J trimming: 12 bases; junction bases outside the gene matches: 9. Written as DNA, the CDR3 is TGTGCCAGCAGTGCCCGACAGGGTCTTAACACCTTC. Its translation: CASSARQGLNTF.

This clonotype was detected a few times. V and J are TRBV20-1 and TRBJ2-7; 11 bases fit TRBD2. Germline trimming cut 3 bases from V and 4 bases from J; bases unmatched to any gene: 5. The CDR3 consists of 14 residues. CDR1 is DFQATT and CDR2 is SNEGSKA in the germline V gene (reference sequence). The CDR3: CSASGTSGLYEQYF. As DNA, the CDR3 is TGCAGTGCTAGCGGGACTAGCGGACTATACGAGCAGTACTTC.

Comments on this clonotype: With a much larger clone just one base away, this may be a read error. The chain couples TRBV4-1 to TRBJ2-5, with D possibly being TRBD1 (6 bases). The J call may be in error: the DNA end matches TRBJ2-7 better. Germline CDR1 and CDR2: MGHRA and YSYEKL. The CDR3 extends over 15 amino acids. The CDR3 DNA reads as TGCACCAGCAGCCAAGATCACGGGACATCCTACGAGCAGTACTTC. This gives the protein CTSSQDHGTSYEQYF.

This sequence joins TRBV6-6 and TRBJ2-5; possibly TRBD2 for D (6 bases). The better agreement between TRBJ2-7 and the DNA end casts doubt on the J call. This CDR3 region has 13 residues. Looked up from germline, CDR1 is MNHNY and CDR2 is SVGAGI (reference sequence). The CDR3 DNA reads as TGTGCCAGCAGTTACGTTCCCGGGGGCGAGCAGTACTTC. Protein sequence: CASSYVPGGEQYF.

This clonotype has more than one count but fewer than ten. The chain couples TRBV4-1 to TRBJ1-1; possible D gene TRBD1, 6 bases. Germline V gene sequence: CDR1 MGHRA, CDR2 YSYEKL. This CDR3 has 16 amino acids. Trimming pared 6 bases from V and 0 bases from J, leaving 17 bases between. The CDR3 here is CASSYGGGFMNTEAFF. CDR3 nucleotide sequence: TGCGCCAGCAGTTACGGGGGCGGTTTCATGAACACTGAAGCTTTCTTT.

V is TRBV3-1 and J is TRBJ1-5, with D possibly TRBD1 on 5 matching bases. Trimming took 4 bases from V and 3 from J, leaving 13 bases between them. This CDR3 comprises 15 residues. Germline lookup yields CDR1 LGHDT and CDR2 YNNKEL (reference sequence). This CDR3 reads CASSPGGGTNQPQHF. The CDR3 DNA sequence: TGTGCCAGCAGCCCGGGAGGTGGGACCAATCAGCCCCAGCATTTT.

The chain couples TRBV5-5 to TRBJ2-5, with TRBD2 identical over 7 bases. The trim removed 4 bases at V and 2 bases at J, leaving 17 bases unmatched. This CDR3 contains 18 residues. CDR1 is SGHKS, CDR2 YYEKEE, per germline (reference sequence). For the CDR3, the DNA is TGTGCCAGCAGCCAGAGGGCTAGCGGCATGAGTGTACAAGAGACCCAGTACTTC. Protein: CASSQRASGMSVQETQYF.